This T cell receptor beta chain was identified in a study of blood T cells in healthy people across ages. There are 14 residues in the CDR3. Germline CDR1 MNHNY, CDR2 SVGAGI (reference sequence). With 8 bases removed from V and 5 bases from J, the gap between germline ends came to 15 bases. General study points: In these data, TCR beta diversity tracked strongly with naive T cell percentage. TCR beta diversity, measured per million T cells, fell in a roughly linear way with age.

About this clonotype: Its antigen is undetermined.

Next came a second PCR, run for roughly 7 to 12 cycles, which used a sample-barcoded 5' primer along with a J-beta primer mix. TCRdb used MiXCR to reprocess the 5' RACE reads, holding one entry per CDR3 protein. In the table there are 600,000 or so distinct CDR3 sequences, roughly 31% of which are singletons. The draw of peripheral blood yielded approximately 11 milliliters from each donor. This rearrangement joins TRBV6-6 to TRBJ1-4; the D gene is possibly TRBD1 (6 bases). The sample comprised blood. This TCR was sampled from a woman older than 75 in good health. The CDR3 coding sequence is TGTGCCAGCCCCCCGACAGGAAAAAATGAAAAACTGTTTTTT. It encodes CASPPTGKNEKLFF.